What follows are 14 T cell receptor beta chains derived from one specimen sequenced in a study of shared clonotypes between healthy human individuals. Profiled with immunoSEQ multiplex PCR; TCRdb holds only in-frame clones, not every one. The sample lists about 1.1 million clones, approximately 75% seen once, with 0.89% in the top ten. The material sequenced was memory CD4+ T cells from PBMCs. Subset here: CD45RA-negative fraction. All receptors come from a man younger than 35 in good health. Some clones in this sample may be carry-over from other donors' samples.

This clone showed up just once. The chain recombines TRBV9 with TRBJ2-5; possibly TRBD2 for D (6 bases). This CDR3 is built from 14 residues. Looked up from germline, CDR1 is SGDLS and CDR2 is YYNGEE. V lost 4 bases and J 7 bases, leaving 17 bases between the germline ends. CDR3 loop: CASSPMEGLGTQYF. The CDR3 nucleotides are TGTGCCAGCAGCCCCATGGAGGGGCTTGGGACCCAGTACTTC.

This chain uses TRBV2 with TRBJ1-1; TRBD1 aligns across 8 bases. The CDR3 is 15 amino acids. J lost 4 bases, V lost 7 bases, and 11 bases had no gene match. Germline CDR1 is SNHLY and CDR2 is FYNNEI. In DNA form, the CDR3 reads TGTGCCAGCACCGGGGCAGGGGGCGCGGGCACTGAAGCTTTCTTT. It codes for CASTGAGGAGTEAFF.

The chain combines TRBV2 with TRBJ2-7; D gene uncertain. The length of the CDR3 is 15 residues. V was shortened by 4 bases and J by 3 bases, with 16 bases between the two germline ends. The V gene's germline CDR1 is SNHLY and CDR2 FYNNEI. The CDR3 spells CASSAADAAHYEQYF. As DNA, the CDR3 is TGTGCCAGCAGTGCCGCGGACGCTGCCCACTACGAGCAGTACTTC.

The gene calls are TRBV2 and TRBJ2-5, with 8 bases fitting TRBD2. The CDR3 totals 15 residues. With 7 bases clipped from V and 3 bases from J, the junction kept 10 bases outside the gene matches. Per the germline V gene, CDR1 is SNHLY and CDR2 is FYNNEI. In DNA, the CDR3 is TGTGCCAGCATCCGGAGGAGAGCGGGAGAAGAGACCCAGTACTTC. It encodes CASIRRRAGEETQYF.

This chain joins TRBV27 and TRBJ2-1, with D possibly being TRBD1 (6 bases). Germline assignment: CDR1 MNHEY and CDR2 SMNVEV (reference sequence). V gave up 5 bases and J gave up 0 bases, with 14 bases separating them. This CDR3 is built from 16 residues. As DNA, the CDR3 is TGTGCCAGCAGTACACGACAGGCCCTCTCCTACAATGAGCAGTTCTTC. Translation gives CASSTRQALSYNEQFF.

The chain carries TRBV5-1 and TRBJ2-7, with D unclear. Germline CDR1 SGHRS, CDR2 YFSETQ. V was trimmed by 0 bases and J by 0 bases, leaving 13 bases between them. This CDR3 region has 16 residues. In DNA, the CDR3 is TGCGCCAGCAGCTTGGCTACTCTGGCAAGCTCCTACGAGCAGTACTTC. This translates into CASSLATLASSYEQYF.

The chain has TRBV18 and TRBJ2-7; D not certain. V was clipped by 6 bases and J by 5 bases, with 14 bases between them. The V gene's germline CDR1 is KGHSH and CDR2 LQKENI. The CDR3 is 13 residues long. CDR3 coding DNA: TGTGCCAGCTCCCAACAGTTAGACGACGAGCAGTACTTC. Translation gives CASSQQLDDEQYF.

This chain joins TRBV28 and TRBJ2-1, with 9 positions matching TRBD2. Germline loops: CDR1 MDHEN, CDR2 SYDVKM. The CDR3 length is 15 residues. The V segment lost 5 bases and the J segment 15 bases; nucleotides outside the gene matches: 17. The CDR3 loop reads CASSGTYLAGLAGFF. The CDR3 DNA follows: TGTGCCAGCAGTGGGACATATCTAGCGGGGCTGGCTGGGTTCTTC.

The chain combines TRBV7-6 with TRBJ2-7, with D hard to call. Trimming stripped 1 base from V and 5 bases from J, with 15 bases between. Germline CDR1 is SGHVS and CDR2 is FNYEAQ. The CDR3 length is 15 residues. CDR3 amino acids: CASSLENHPSHEQYF. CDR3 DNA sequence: TGTGCCAGCAGCTTAGAAAACCACCCGTCTCACGAGCAGTACTTC.

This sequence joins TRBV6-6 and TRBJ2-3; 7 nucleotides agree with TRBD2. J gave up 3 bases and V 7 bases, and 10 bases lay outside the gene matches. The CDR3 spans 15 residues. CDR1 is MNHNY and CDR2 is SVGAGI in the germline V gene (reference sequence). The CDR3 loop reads CASKREPPRTDTQYF. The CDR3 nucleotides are TGTGCCAGCAAGCGGGAACCCCCAAGAACAGATACGCAGTATTTT.

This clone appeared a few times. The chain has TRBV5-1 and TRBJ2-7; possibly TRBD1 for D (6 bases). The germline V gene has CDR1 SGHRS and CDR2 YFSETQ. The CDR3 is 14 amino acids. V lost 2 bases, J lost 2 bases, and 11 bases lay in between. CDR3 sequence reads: CASSFSGVAYEQYF. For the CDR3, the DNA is TGCGCCAGCAGCTTTTCAGGGGTCGCCTACGAGCAGTACTTC.

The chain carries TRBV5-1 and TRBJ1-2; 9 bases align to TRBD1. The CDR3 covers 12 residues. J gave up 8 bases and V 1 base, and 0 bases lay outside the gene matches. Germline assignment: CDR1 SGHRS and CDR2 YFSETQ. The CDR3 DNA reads TGCGCCAGCAGCTTGACAGGGGGCGGCTACACCTTC. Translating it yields CASSLTGGGYTF.

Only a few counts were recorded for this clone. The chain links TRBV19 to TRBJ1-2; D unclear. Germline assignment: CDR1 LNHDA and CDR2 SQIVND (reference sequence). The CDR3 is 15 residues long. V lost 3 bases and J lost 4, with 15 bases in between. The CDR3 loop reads CASSILSINTYGYTF. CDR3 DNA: TGTGCCAGTAGTATCCTCTCCATTAACACCTATGGCTACACCTTC.

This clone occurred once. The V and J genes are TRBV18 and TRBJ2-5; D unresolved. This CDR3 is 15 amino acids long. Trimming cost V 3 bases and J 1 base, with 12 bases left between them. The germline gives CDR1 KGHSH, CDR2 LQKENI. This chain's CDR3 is CASSPPENPQETQYF. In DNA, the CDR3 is TGTGCCAGCTCACCGCCTGAGAACCCCCAAGAGACCCAGTACTTC. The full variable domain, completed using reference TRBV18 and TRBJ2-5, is NAGVMQNPRHLVRRRGQEARLRCSPMKGHSHVYWYRQLPEEGLKFMVYLQKENIIDESGMPKERFSAEFPKEGPSILRIQQVVRGDSAAYFCASSPPENPQETQYFGPGTRLLVL.